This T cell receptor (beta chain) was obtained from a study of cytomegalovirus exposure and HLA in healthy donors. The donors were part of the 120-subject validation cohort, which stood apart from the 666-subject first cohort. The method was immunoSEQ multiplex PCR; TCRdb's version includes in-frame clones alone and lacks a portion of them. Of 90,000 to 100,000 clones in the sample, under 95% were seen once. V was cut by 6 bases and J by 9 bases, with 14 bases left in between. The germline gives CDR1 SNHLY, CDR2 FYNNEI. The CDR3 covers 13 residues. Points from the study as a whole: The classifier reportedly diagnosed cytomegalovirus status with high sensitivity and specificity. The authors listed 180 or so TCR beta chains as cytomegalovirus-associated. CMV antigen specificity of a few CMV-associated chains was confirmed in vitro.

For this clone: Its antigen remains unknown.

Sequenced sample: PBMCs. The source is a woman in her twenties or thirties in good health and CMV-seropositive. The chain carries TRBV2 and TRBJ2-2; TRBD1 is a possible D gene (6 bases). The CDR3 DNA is TGTGCCAGCAGGGATACAGGGAACCGGGAGCTGTTTTTT. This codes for CASRDTGNRELFF.